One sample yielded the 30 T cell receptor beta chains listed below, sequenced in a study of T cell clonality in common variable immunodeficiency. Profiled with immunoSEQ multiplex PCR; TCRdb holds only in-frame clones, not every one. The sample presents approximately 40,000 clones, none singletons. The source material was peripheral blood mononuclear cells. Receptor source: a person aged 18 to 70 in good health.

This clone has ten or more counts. Partial CDR3 DNA: TGCAGCGTTGATGGGGGGGACTATTCTGAA. This gives the protein CSVDGGDYSE. The full CDR3 protein is CSVDGGDYSEAFF. The rearrangement joins TRBV29-1 to TRBJ1-1, with a tentative D call TRBD1 (5 bases). The DNA ends 3 residues before the CDR3 does, and the rest of the CDR3 is filled in from the germline J gene. Germline loops: CDR1 SQVTM, CDR2 ANQGSEA. Trimming left V 3 bases short and J 6 bases short, with 14 bases between. The CDR3 sequence is 13 residues long.

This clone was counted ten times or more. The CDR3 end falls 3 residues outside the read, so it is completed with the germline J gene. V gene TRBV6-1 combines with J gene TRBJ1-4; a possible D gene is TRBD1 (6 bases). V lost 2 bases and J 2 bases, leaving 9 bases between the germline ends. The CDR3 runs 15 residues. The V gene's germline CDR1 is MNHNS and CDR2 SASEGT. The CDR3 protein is CASSEQGLTNEKLFF. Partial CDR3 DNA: TGTGCCAGCAGTGAACAGGGGCTGACTAATGAAAAA.

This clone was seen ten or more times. The part of the CDR3 DNA that was read is TGTGCCAGCAGCCACAAAAGATGGCTGGGACAGGGGCTAAACTACGAG. This translates into CASSHKRWLGQGLNYE. The complete CDR3 sequence is CASSHKRWLGQGLNYEQYF. The chain recombines TRBV4-2 with TRBJ2-7, with TRBD1 matching 10 bases. The CDR3 end falls 3 residues outside the read, so it is completed with the germline J gene. The germline V gene has CDR1 LGHNA and CDR2 YNFKEQ. The CDR3 loop spans 19 amino acids. V dropped 3 bases and J dropped 3; count of bases not matched to a gene: 17.

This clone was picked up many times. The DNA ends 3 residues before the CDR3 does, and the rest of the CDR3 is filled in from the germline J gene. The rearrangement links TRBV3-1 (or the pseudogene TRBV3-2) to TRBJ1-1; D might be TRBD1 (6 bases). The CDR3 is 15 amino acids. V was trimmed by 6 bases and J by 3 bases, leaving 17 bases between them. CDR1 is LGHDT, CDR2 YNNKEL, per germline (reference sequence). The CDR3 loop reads CASRNKQGEDTEAFF. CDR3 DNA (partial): TGTGCCAGCAGAAACAAACAGGGAGAGGACACTGAA.

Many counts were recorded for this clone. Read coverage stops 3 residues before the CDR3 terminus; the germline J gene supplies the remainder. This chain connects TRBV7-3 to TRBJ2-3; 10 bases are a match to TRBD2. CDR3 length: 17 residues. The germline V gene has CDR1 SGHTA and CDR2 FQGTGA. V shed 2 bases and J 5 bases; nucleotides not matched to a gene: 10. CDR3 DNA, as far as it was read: TGTGCCAGCAGCTTATCATATAGCGGGGGGCCGGGAGATACG. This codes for CASSLSYSGGPGDT. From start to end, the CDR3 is CASSLSYSGGPGDTQYF.

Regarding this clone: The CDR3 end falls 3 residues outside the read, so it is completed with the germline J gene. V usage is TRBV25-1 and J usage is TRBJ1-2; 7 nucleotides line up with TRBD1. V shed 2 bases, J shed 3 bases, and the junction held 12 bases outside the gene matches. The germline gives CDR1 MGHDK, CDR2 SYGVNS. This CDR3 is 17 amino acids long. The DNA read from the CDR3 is TGTGCCAGCAGTGAAGGGCGGAAAACAGGGGCCTACTATGGC. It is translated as CASSEGRKTGAYYG. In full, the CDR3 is CASSEGRKTGAYYGYTF.

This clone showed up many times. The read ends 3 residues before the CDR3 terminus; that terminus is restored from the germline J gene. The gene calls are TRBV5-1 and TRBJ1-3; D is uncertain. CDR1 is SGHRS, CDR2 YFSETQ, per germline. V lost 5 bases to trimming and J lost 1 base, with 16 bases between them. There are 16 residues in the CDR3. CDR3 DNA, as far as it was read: TGCGCCAGCAGTTCAGACGGACTGCAATCTGGAAACACC. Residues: CASSSDGLQSGNT. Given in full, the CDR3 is CASSSDGLQSGNTIYF.

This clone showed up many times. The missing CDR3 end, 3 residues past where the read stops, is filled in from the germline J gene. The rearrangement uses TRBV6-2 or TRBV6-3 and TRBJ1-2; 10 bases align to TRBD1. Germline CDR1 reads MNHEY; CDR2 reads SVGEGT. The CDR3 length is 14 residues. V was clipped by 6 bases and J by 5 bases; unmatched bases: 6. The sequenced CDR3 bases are TGTGCCAGCAGCCGGGACAGGGGAGAATATGGC. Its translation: CASSRDRGEYG. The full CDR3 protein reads CASSRDRGEYGYTF.

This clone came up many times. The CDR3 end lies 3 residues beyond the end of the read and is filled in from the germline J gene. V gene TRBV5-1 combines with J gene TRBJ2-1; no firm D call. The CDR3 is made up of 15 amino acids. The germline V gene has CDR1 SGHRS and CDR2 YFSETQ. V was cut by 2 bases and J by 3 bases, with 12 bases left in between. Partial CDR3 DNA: TGCGCCAGCAGCTTTGGGCCAAAAAGCTACAATGAG. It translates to CASSFGPKSYNE. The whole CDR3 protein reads CASSFGPKSYNEQFF.

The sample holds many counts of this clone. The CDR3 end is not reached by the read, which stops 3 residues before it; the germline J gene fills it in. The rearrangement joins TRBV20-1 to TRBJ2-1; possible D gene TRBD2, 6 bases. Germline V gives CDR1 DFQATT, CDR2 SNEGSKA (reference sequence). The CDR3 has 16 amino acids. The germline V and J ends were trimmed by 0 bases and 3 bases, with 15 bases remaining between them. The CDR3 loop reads CSARDYDGRDYNEQFF. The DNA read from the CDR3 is TGCAGTGCTAGAGATTACGACGGGCGGGACTACAATGAG.

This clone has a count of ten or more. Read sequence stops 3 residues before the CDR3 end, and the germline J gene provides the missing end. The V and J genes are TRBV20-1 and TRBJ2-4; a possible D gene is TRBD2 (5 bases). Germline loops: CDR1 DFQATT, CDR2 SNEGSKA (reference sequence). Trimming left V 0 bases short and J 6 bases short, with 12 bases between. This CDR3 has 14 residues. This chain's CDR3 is CSARDDGVVNIQYF. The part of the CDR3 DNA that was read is TGCAGTGCTAGAGATGACGGGGTCGTAAACATT.

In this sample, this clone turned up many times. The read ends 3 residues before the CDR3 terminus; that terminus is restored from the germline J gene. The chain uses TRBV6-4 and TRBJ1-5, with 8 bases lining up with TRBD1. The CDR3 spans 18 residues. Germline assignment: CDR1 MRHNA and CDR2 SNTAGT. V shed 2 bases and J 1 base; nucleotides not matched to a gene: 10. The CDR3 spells CASSDPGQGLVSNQPQHF. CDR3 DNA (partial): TGTGCCAGCAGTGACCCAGGACAGGGTCTTGTGAGCAATCAGCCC.

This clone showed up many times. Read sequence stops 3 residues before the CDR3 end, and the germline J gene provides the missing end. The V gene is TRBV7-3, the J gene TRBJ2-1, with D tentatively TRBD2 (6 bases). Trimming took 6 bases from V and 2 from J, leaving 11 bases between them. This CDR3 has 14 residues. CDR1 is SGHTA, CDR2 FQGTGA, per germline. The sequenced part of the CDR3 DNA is TGTGCCAGCAGTTCTAGCGTTGCCTACAATGAG. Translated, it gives CASSSSVAYNE. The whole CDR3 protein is CASSSSVAYNEQFF.

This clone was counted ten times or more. The DNA read from the CDR3 is TGTGCCAGCAGCTTTTCGGGACAGGGGGCTTTTGTA. Its protein product is CASSFSGQGAFV. The CDR3 reads in full as CASSFSGQGAFVAFF. The V and J genes are TRBV7-2 and TRBJ1-1; 12 nucleotides agree with TRBD1. The missing CDR3 end, 3 residues past where the read stops, is filled in from the germline J gene. Germline CDR1 reads SGHTA; CDR2 reads FQGNSA. The CDR3 runs to 15 residues. Looking up the rest from reference TRBV7-2 and TRBJ1-1 gives the full variable domain: GAGVSQSPSNKVTEKGKDVELRCDPISGHTALYWYRQSLGQGLEFLIYFQGNSAPDKSGLPSDRFSAERTGGSVSTLTIQRTQQEDSAVYLCASSFSGQGAFVAFFGQGTRLTVV.

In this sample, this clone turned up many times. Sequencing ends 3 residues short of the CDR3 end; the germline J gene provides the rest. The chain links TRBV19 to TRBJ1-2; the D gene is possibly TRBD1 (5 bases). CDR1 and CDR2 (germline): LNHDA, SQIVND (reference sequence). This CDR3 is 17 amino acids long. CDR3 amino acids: CASSIAGQGRAMKGYTF. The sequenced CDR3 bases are TGTGCCAGTAGTATAGCTGGACAAGGACGGGCTATGAAGGGC.

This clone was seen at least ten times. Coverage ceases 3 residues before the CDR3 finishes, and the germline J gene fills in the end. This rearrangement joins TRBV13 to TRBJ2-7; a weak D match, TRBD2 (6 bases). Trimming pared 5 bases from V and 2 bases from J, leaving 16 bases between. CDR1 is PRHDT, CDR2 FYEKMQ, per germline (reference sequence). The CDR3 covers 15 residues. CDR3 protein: CASSPGPGDAYEQYF. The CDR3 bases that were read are TGTGCCAGCAGCCCGGGACCGGGGGATGCCTACGAG.

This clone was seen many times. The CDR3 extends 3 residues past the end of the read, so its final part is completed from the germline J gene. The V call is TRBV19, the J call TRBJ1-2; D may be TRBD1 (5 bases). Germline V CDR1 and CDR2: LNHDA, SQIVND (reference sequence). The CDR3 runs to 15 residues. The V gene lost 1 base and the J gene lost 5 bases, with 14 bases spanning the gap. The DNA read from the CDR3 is TGTGCCAGTAGTATAGGGGCAGGGAGTGGTTATGGC. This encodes CASSIGAGSGYG. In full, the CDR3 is CASSIGAGSGYGYTF. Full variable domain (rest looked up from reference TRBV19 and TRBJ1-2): DGGITQSPKYLFRKEGQNVTLSCEQNLNHDAMYWYRQDPGQGLRLIYYSQIVNDFQKGDIAEGYSVSREKKESFPLTVTSAQKNPTAFYLCASSIGAGSGYGYTFGSGTRLTVV.

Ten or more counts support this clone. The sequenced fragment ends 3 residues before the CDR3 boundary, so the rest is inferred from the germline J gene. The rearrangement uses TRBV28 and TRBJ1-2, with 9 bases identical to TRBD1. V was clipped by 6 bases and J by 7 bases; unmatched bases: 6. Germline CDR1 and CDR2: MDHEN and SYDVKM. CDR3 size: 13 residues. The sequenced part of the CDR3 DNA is TGTGCCAGCAGCGTGGACAGGGGACGTGGC. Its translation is CASSVDRGRG. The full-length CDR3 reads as CASSVDRGRGYTF.

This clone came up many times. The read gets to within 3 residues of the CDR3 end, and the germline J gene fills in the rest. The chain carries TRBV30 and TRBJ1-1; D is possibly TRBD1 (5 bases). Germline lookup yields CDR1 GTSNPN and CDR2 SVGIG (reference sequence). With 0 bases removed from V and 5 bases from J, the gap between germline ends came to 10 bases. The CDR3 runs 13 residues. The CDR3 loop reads CAWSVQVGTEAFF. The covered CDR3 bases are TGTGCCTGGAGTGTACAGGTGGGGACTGAA.

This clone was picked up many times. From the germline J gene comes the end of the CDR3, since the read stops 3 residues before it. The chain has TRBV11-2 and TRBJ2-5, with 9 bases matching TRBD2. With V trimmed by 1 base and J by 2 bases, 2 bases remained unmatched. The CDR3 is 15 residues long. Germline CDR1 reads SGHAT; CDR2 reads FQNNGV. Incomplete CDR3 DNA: TGTGCCAGCAGCTTAGTAGCGGGAGCACAAGAGACC. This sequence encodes CASSLVAGAQET. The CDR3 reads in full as CASSLVAGAQETQYF. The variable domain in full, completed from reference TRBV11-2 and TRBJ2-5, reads EAGVAQSPRYKIIEKRQSVAFWCNPISGHATLYWYQQILGQGPKLLIQFQNNGVVDDSQLPKDRFSAERLKGVDSTLKIQPAKLEDSAVYLCASSLVAGAQETQYFGPGTRLLVL.

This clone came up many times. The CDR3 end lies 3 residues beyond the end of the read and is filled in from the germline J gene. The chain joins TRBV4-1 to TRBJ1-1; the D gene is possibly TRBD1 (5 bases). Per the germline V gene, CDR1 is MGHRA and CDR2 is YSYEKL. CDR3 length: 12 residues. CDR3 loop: CASSQEGHLAFF. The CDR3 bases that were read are TGCGCCAGCAGCCAAGAAGGACATCTA.

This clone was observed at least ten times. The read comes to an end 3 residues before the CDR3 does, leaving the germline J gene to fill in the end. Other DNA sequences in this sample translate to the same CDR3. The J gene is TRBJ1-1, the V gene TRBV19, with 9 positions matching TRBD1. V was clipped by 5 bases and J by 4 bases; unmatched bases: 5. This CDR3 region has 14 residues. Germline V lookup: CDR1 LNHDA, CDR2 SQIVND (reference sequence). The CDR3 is CASSSDRGGTEAFF. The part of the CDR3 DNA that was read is TGTGCCAGTAGTTCGGACAGGGGAGGCACTGAA.

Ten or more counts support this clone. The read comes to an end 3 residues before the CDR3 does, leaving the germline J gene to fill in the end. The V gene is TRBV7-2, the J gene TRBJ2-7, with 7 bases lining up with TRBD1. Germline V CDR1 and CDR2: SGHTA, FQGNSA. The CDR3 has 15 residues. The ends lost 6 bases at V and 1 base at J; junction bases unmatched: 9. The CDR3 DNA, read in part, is TGTGCCAGCAGTTCGACAGGGCTTGGTTCCTACGAG. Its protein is CASSSTGLGSYE. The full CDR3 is CASSSTGLGSYEQYF.

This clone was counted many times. The part of the CDR3 DNA that was read is TGCAGCGTTGACAGAAACCAGAACACTGAA. This sequence encodes CSVDRNQNTE. The entire CDR3 sequence reads CSVDRNQNTEAFF. The rearrangement links TRBV29-1 to TRBJ1-1; unclear D gene. The sequenced fragment ends 3 residues before the CDR3 boundary, so the rest is inferred from the germline J gene. CDR1 is SQVTM, CDR2 ANQGSEA, per germline. Trimming shortened V by 3 bases and J by 1 base, and 9 bases separated the two germline ends. The CDR3 has 13 amino acids.

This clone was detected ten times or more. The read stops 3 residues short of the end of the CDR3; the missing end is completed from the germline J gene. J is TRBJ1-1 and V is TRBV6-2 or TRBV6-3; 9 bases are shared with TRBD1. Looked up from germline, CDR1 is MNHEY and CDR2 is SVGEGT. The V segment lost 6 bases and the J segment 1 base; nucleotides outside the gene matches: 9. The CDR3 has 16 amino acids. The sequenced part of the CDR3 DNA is TGTGCCAGCAGCCGCCACAGGGGGCAATCGAACACTGAA. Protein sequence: CASSRHRGQSNTE. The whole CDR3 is CASSRHRGQSNTEAFF.

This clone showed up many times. This chain's CDR3 is CASSSRPGDYEETQYF. CDR3 DNA, as far as it was read: TGCGCCAGCAGCTCCCGTCCAGGGGATTATGAGGAGACC. The chain carries TRBV5-1 and TRBJ2-5, with D tentatively TRBD1 (6 bases). The sequenced fragment ends 3 residues before the CDR3 boundary, so the rest is inferred from the germline J gene. The CDR3 contains 16 residues. CDR1 and CDR2 (germline): SGHRS, YFSETQ. Trimming took 3 bases from V and 5 from J, leaving 20 bases between them. Based on the CDR3 plus reference TRBV5-1 and TRBJ2-5, the full variable domain is KAGVTQTPRYLIKTRGQQVTLSCSPISGHRSVSWYQQTPGQGLQFLFEYFSETQRNKGNFPGRFSGRQFSNSRSEMNVSTLELGDSALYLCASSSRPGDYEETQYFGPGTRLLVL.

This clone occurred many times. The CDR3 reads CSARGRGRSNQPQHF. CDR3 bases read: TGCAGTGCTAGAGGCAGGGGTAGGAGCAATCAGCCC. V and J are TRBV20-1 and TRBJ1-5; D might be TRBD1 (6 bases). The CDR3 end falls 3 residues outside the read, so it is completed with the germline J gene. Germline V lookup: CDR1 DFQATT, CDR2 SNEGSKA (reference sequence). Trimming took off 1 base at V and 1 base at J, with 11 bases between the two ends. CDR3 length equals 15 residues.

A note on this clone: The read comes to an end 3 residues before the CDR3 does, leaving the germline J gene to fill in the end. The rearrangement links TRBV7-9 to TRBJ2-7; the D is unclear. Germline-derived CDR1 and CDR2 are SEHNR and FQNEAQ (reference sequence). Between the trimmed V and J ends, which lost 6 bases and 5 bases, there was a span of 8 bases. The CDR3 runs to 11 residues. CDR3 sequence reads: CASSLNNEQYF. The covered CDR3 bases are TGTGCCAGCAGTCTGAACAACGAG.

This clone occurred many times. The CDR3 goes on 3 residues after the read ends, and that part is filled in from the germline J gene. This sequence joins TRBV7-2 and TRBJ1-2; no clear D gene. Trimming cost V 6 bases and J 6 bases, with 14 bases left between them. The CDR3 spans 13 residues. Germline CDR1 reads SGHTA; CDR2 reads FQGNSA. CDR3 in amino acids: CASRQTAGNGYTF. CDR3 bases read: TGTGCCAGCAGGCAAACGGCGGGAAATGGC.

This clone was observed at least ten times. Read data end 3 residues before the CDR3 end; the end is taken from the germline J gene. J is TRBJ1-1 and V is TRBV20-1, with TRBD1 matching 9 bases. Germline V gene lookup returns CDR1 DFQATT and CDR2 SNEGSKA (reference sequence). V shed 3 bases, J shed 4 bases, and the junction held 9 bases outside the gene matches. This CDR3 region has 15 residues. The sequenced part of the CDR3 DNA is TGCAGTGCTAGGCCCCGGGACAGGGCGGGCACTGAA. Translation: CSARPRDRAGTE. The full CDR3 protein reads CSARPRDRAGTEAFF.